Following are 6 T cell receptor beta chains from one sample sequenced in a study of OX40 agonist ivuxolimab in advanced cancers. The library was produced with the immunoSEQ multiplex PCR assay. TCRdb provides this immuneACCESS table in a form limited to in-frame rearrangements. Some clones are lacking; in checked studies, under half of them reflect an unresolved V gene, and why the rest are absent is not known. This sample comprises around 100,000 clones, under 95% of them detected only once. Of the sample, 0.5% to 0.65% is held by the ten largest clones. Sequenced here: CD4+ or CD8+ T cells sorted from blood, sampled in a trial of the OX40 agonist ivuxolimab. These receptors all come from an adult with an advanced solid tumor such as melanoma, head and neck, liver or kidney cancer.

The V and J genes are TRBV7-9 and TRBJ2-3; 12 bases match TRBD2. Germline CDR1 is SEHNR and CDR2 is FQNEAQ (reference sequence). V gave up 7 bases and J gave up 3 bases; unmatched junction bases: 2. The CDR3 consists of 14 residues. CDR3 protein: CASTGLAGTDTQYF. DNA of the CDR3: TGTGCCAGCACCGGACTAGCGGGGACAGATACGCAGTATTTT.

The genes are TRBV6-5 and TRBJ2-2; D ambiguous. With 2 bases removed from V and 6 bases from J, the gap between germline ends came to 10 bases. In germline, CDR1 is MNHEY, CDR2 SVGAGI. The CDR3 length is 14 residues. As DNA, the CDR3 is TGTGCCAGCAGTTACCGGTGGCACTCCGGGGAGCTGTTTTTT. It encodes CASSYRWHSGELFF.

This sequence joins TRBV14 and TRBJ2-1; the match to TRBD2 covers 10 bases. The V gene's germline CDR1 is SGHDN and CDR2 FVKESK. Unmatched junction bases numbered 8, after V lost 7 bases and J lost 5 bases. The CDR3 totals 15 residues. The CDR3 loop reads CASTRWTSGNNEQFF. The CDR3 DNA reads as TGTGCCAGCACCCGATGGACTAGCGGAAACAATGAGCAGTTCTTC.

The J gene is TRBJ2-3, the V gene TRBV11-3; 8 bases line up with TRBD2. V was pared by 2 bases and J by 3 bases, with 10 bases of the junction left unmatched. The CDR3 length is 17 residues. Looked up from germline, CDR1 is SGHNT and CDR2 is YENEEA. The CDR3 loop reads CASSLPLTSGKTDTQYF. CDR3 sequence (DNA): TGTGCCAGCAGCTTACCCTTAACTAGCGGAAAGACAGATACGCAGTATTTT.

This clone showed up just once. V is TRBV20-1 and J is TRBJ1-4; D not certain. CDR1 and CDR2 from the germline V gene are DFQATT and SNEGSKA (reference sequence). Trimming took 3 bases from V and 6 from J, leaving 5 bases between them. The CDR3 covers 11 residues. CDR3 protein: CSASIHEKLFF. The CDR3 DNA sequence: TGCAGTGCTAGCATCCATGAAAAACTGTTTTTT.

V usage is TRBV7-9 and J usage is TRBJ2-1; TRBD2 matches 11 bases. V lost 3 bases and J lost 7; bases outside the gene matches: 8. Per the germline V gene, CDR1 is SEHNR and CDR2 is FQNEAQ (reference sequence). The CDR3 is 16 amino acids. This chain's CDR3 is CASSLSLAGEYNEQFF. As DNA, the CDR3 is TGTGCCAGCAGCTTGTCACTAGCGGGAGAGTATAATGAGCAGTTCTTC.